This note documents a single TCR beta chain sequence. These data originate in a study of CD8+ T cells in alopecia areata. Noted treatment: oral pan-JAK inhibitor, 5-10 mg twice daily. V was clipped by 4 bases and J by 0 bases, with 11 bases between them. Germline-derived CDR1 and CDR2 are SGHRS and YFSETQ. The CDR3 covers 14 residues. Extracted from the samples, RNA was reverse transcribed into cDNA to serve as the sequencing template. The protocol was immunoSEQ multiplex PCR, while the TCRdb copy is restricted to in-frame clones and leaves out a portion. The sample consists of 250,000 to 350,000 clones, 60% of them appearing once.

The V gene is TRBV5-1, the J gene TRBJ2-7; tentative D call: TRBD1 (6 bases). The TCR was taken from a human donor with alopecia areata. This material consisted of CD4+ T cells sorted from blood, taken around week 54, from a patient treated with tofacitinib. CDR3 sequence: CASSPSQGSYEQYF. In DNA form, the CDR3 reads TGCGCCAGCAGCCCATCACAGGGCTCCTACGAGCAGTACTTC.